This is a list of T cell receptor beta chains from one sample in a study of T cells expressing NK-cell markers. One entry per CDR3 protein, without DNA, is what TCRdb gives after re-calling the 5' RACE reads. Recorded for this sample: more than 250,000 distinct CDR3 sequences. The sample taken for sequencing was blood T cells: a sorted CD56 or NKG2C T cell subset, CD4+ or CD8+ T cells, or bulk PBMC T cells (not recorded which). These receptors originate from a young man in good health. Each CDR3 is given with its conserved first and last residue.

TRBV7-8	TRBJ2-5	CASRESGTQYF
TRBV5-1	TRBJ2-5	CASSLAITRGEEQETQYF
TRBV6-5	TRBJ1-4	CASSYGQGRAEKLFF
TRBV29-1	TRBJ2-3	CSVEASGRADSINTQYF
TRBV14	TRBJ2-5	CASSLTGGQTQYF
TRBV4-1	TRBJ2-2	CASSPGGSGTNTGELFF
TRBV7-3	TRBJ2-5	CASSLDPAGTQYF
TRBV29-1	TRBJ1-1	CSVGFDGSEAFF
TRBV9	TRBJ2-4	CASSVGGEVGNIQYF
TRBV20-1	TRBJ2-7	CSAKTWTGREEQYF
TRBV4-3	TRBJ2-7	CASSQTTGLSYEQYF
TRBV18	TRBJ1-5	CASSLYRGNNQPQHF
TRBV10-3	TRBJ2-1	CATTTALVWFF
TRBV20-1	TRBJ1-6	CSARPGHTSSYNSPLHF
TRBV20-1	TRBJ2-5	CSATLGTHGLETQYF
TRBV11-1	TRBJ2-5	CASSRQVGETQYF
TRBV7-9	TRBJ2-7	CASSVQGGTSYEQYF
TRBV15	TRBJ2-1	CATSRVTSGYNEQFF
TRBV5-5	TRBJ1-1	CASDSLGTEAFF
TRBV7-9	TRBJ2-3	CASSLLSAGGTDTQYF
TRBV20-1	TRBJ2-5	CSVRKGETQYF
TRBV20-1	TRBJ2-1	CSAQGFGGSYNEQFF
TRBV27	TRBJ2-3	CASSPLGRGRRDTQYF
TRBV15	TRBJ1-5	CATSWGDYQPQHF
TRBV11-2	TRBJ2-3	CASSGLGLADTDTQYF
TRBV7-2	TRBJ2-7	CASSLAPSGQAYEQYF
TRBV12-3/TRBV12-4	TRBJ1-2	CASSLGQGSSGYTF
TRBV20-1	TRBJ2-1	CSANLAGTYNEQFF
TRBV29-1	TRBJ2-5	CSVPDWKQETQYF
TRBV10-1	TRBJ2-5	CASSHRQDTQYF
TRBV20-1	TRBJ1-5	CSARRTVGINQPQHF
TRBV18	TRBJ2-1	CASSLGSGSYNEQFF
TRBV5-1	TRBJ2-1	CASSSPERANNEQFF
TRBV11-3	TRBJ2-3	CASSPKGDTQYF
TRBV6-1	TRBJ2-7	CASSPGGFEQYF
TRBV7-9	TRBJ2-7	CASSLGVRLYF
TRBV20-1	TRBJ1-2	CSAKEGSGGYTF
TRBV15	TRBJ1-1	CATSRDFRRGRELWDTEAFF
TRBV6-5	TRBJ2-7	CASSRQGSYEQYF
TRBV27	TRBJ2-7	CASSFNDGTYEQYF
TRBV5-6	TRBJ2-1	CASSLVPSGSGNEQFF
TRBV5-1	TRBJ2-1	CASSLRTGGPRDEQFF
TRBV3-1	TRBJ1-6	CASNLGTGHNSPLHF
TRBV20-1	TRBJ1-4	CSARLQGNEKLFF
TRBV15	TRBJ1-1	CATSRARTVNTEAFF
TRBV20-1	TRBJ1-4	CSASQTRSNEKLFF
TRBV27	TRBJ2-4	CASSPGTAAKNIQYF
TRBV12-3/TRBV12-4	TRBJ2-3	CASTSGTSGGDTQYF
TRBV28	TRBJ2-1	CASTRGGEGYRWFF
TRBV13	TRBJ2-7	CASSFSGTLTYEQYF
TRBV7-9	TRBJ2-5	CAISRTALQEAQYF
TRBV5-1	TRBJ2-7	CASSTHVASEQYF
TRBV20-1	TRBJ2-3	CSAVRSGRVDTQYF
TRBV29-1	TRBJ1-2	CSVPQGTGYTF
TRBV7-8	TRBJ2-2	CASSSLLPGGELFF
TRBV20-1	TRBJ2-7	CSAPPGTSVAYEQYF
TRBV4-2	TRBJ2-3	CASSQETSGSGITDTQYF